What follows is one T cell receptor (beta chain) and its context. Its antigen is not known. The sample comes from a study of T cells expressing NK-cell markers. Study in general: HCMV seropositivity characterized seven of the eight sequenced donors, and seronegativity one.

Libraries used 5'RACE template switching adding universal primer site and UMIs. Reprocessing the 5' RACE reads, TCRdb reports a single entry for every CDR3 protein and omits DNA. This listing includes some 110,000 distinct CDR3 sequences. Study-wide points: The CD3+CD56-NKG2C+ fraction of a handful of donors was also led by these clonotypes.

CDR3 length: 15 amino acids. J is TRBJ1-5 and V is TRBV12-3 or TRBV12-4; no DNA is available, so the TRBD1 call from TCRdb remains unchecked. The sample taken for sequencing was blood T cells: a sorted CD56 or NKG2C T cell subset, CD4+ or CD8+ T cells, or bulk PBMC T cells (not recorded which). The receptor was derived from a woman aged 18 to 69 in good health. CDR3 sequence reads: CASRPPGATNQPQHF.